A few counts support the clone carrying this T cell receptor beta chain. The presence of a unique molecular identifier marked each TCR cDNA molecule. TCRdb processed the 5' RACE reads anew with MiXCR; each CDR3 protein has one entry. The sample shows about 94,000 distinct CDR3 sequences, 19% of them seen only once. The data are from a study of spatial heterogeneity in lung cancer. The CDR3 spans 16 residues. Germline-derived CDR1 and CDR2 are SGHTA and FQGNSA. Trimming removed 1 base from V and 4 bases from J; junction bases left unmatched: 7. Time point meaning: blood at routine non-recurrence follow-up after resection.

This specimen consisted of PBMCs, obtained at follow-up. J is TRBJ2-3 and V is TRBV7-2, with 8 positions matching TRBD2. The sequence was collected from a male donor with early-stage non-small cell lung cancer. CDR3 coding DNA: TGTGCCAGCAGCTTAGTTTTCCGGGGGGGCGCAGATACGCAGTATTTT. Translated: CASSLVFRGGADTQYF.